What follows are 6 T cell receptor beta chains derived from one specimen sequenced in a study of shared clonotypes between healthy human individuals. Method: immunoSEQ multiplex PCR; TCRdb's copy keeps in-frame clones and lacks some. The sample yields about 2.3 million clones, around 92% seen once. Sequencing used naive CD4+ T cells from PBMCs. This sample's subset: CD45RA+ positively selected. The receptors originated from a young man in good health. Some clones in this sample may be carry-over from other donors' samples.

Regarding this clone: Other DNA sequences of this sample code for an identical CDR3. V and J are TRBV15 and TRBJ2-6, with D unclear. The CDR3 is made up of 15 amino acids. The V and J ends lost 1 base and 0 bases respectively, with 4 bases between them. Germline assignment: CDR1 LNHNV and CDR2 YYDKDF (reference sequence). This CDR3 is CATSRGSSGANVLTF. The CDR3 DNA reads as TGTGCCACCAGCAGAGGCAGCTCTGGGGCCAACGTCCTGACTTTC.

Details on this clone: Other DNA variants within this sample encode the same CDR3. CDR3 in DNA: TGTGCCAGCTCACCGGGACAAGACAATGAGCAGTTCTTC. Residues: CASSPGQDNEQFF. The genes are TRBV18 and TRBJ2-1, with a weak D call TRBD1 (6 bases). V lost 3 bases to trimming and J lost 5 bases, with 8 bases between them. The germline V gene has CDR1 KGHSH and CDR2 LQKENI. This CDR3 region has 13 residues. Complete variable domain (other parts from reference TRBV18 and TRBJ2-1): NAGVMQNPRHLVRRRGQEARLRCSPMKGHSHVYWYRQLPEEGLKFMVYLQKENIIDESGMPKERFSAEFPKEGPSILRIQQVVRGDSAAYFCASSPGQDNEQFFGPGTRLTVL.

About this clone itself: Other DNA sequences in this sample translate to the same CDR3. J is TRBJ2-3 and V is TRBV29-1; D gene uncertain. The CDR3 loop spans 13 amino acids. Between the trimmed V and J ends, which lost 4 bases and 0 bases, there was a span of 8 bases. In germline, CDR1 is SQVTM, CDR2 ANQGSEA. The CDR3 nucleotides read TGCAGCGTTGCCCGCGACAGCACAGATACGCAGTATTTT. Amino acids: CSVARDSTDTQYF.

The CDR3 sequence: CASSNGQARGQPQHF. In nucleotides, the CDR3 is TGTGCCAGCAGTAACGGACAGGCGCGGGGTCAGCCCCAGCATTTT. The rearrangement links TRBV6-6 to TRBJ1-5; TRBD1 agrees at 7 bases. Trimming removed 5 bases from V and 6 bases from J; junction bases left unmatched: 10. This CDR3 has 15 amino acids. Germline V lookup: CDR1 MNHNY, CDR2 SVGAGI (reference sequence).

As regards this clone: A junction boundary mismatches the germline segment, possibly from a read error. This chain connects TRBV6-6 to TRBJ1-1, with unresolved D. CDR3 length: 16 amino acids. Per the germline V gene, CDR1 is MNHNY and CDR2 is SVGAGI (reference sequence). For the CDR3, the DNA is TGTGCCAGCAACACCGGGTATGGGATTGGGAACGCTGAAGCTTTCTTT. It specifies CASNTGYGIGNAEAFF.

The chain joins TRBV18 to TRBJ1-5, with D perhaps TRBD1 (5 bases). Trimming took off 1 base at V and 5 bases at J, with 12 bases between the two ends. The CDR3 has 15 amino acids. Germline CDR1 reads KGHSH; CDR2 reads LQKENI. The CDR3 sequence: CASSPQQGSDQPQHF. The CDR3 DNA follows: TGTGCCAGCTCACCACAGCAGGGCTCGGATCAGCCCCAGCATTTT.